This entry features one TCR beta chain sequence. Its antigen is as yet unknown. The CDR3 is made up of 14 amino acids. Germline CDR1 is DFQATT and CDR2 is SNEGSKA (reference sequence). J lost 5 bases, V lost 6 bases, and 12 bases had no gene match. TCRdb re-analysed the reads in MiXCR, keeping a single row per CDR3 protein. Of 10,000 or so distinct CDR3 sequences detected, 18% appear once; the ten largest clones hold roughly 1.1%. This record belongs to a study of liver allograft versus peripheral blood T cells. Study overall: Liver transplant recipients had T cell receptor repertoires compared between transplanted liver and peripheral blood.

Study-wide findings and caveats: Liver allograft repertoires of T cell receptors reportedly diverged from peripheral blood repertoires.

This clonotype originated in a human patient who had a liver transplant. Some T cells may possibly be graft donor cells. V gene TRBV20-1 combines with J gene TRBJ2-7; TRBD1 matches at 8 bases. The CDR3 DNA sequence: TGCAGTGCGCCAGCCGGGACAGGTCTCCACGAGCAGTACTTC. This codes for CSAPAGTGLHEQYF.